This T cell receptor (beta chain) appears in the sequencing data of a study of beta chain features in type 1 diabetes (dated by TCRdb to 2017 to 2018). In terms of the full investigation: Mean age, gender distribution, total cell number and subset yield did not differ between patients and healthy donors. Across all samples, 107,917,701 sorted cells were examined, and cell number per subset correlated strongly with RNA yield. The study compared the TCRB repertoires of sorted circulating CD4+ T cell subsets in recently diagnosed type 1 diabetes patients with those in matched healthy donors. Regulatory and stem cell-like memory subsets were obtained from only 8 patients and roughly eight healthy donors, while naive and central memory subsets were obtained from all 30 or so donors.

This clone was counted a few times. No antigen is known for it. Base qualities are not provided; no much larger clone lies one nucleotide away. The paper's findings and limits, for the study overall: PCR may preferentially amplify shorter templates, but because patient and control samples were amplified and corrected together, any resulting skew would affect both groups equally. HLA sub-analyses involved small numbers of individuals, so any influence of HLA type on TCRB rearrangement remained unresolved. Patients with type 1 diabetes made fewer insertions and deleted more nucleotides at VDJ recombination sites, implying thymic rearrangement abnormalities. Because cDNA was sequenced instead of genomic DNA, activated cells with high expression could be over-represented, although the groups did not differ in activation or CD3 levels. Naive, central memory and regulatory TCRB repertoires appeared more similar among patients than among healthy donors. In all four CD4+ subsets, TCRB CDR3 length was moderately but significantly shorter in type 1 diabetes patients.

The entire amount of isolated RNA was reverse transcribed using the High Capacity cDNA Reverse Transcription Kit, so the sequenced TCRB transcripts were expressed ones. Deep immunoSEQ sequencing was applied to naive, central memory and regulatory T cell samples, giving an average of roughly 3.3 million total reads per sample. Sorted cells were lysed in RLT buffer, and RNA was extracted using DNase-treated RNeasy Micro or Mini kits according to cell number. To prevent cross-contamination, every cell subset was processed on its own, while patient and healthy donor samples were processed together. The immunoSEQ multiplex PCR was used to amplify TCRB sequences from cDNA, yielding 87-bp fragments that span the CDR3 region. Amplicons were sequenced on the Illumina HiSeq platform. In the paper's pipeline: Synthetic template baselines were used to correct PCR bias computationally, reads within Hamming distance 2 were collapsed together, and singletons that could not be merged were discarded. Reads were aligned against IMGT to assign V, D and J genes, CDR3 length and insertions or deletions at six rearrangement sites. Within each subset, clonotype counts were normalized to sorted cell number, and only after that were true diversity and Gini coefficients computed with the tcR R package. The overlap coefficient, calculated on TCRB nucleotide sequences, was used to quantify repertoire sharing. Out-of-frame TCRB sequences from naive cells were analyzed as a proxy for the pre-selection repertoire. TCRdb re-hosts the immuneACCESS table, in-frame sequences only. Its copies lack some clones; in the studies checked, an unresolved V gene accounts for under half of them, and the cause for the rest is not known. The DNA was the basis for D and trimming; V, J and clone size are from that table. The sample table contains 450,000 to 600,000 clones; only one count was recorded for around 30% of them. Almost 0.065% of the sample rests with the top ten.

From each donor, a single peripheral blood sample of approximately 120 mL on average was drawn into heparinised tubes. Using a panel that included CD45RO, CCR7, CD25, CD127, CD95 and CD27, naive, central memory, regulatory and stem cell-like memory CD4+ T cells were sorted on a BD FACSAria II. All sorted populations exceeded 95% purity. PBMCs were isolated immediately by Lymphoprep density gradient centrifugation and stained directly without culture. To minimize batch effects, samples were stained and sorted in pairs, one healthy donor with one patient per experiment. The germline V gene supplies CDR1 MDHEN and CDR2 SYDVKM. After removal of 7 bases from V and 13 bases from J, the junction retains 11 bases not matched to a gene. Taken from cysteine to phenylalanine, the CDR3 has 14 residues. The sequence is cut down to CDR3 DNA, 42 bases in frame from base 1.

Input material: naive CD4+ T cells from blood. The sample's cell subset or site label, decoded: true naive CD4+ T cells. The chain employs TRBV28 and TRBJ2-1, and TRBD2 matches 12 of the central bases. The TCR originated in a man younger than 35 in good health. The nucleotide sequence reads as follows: TGTGCCAGCACCCCGCGACTAGCGGGAGAACAACAGTTCTTC. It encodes CASTPRLAGEQQFF.